Shown below are 5 T cell receptor beta chains from a single sample sequenced in a study of blood T cell repertoires in COVID-19. The method was immunoSEQ multiplex PCR; TCRdb's version includes in-frame clones alone and lacks a portion of them. This table holds about 99,000 clones, less than 90% found once. The source material was peripheral blood. These receptors were obtained from a human donor in a cohort sampled during active COVID-19.

This chain links TRBV19 with TRBJ1-1; D unclear. Between the trimmed V and J ends, which lost 7 bases and 3 bases, there was a span of 12 bases. Germline lookup yields CDR1 LNHDA and CDR2 SQIVND (reference sequence). The CDR3 spans 13 residues. CDR3 in amino acids: CASKVSRDTEAFF. Written as DNA, the CDR3 is TGTGCCAGTAAGGTGTCCCGGGACACTGAAGCTTTCTTT.

The chain recombines TRBV12-3 or TRBV12-4 with TRBJ1-1; D unresolved. The length of the CDR3 is 13 residues. V lost 1 base and J 9 bases, leaving 12 bases between the germline ends. The CDR3 DNA follows: TGTGCCAGCAGTTTAGGTGGCACAGTCAAAGCTTTCTTT. It encodes CASSLGGTVKAFF.

This clone has a single count. This chain uses TRBV9 with TRBJ1-1, with D tentatively TRBD1 (6 bases). Germline-derived CDR1 and CDR2 are SGDLS and YYNGEE. Trimming left V 4 bases short and J 0 bases short, with 10 bases between. This CDR3 comprises 14 residues. Written as DNA, the CDR3 is TGTGCCAGCAGCCGGGAGGGGGTGAACACTGAAGCTTTCTTT. This codes for CASSREGVNTEAFF.

This clone has only a few counts. The chain joins TRBV7-2 to TRBJ2-5, with TRBD2 identical over 12 bases. V lost 5 bases, J lost 5 bases, and 9 bases stayed unmatched. Germline V gene lookup returns CDR1 SGHTA and CDR2 FQGNSA. The CDR3 covers 16 residues. The CDR3 is CASSPTRLAGVETQYF. The DNA for the CDR3 is TGTGCCAGCAGCCCGACAAGACTAGCGGGAGTTGAGACCCAGTACTTC.

The chain recombines TRBV7-8 with TRBJ1-1; TRBD1 agrees at 7 bases. The CDR3 spans 18 residues. After removal of 1 base from V and 0 bases from J, the junction contained 11 bases not matched to a gene. The germline V gene encodes CDR1 SGHVS and CDR2 FQNEAQ. CDR3 protein: CASSLDAGQAGMNTEAFF. As DNA, the CDR3 is TGTGCCAGCAGCTTAGATGCTGGACAGGCGGGGATGAACACTGAAGCTTTCTTT.